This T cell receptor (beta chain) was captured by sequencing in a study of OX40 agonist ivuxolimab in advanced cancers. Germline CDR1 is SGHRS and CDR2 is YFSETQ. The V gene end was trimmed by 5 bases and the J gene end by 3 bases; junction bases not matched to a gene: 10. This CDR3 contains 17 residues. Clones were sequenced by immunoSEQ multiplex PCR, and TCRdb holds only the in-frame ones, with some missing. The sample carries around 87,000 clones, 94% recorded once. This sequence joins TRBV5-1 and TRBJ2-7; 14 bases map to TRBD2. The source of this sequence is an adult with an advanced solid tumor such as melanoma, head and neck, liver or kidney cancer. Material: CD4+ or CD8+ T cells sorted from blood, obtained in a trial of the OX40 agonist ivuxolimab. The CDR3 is CASRSGTSGRKDYEQYF. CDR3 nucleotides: TGCGCCAGCAGGTCCGGGACTAGCGGGAGAAAAGACTACGAGCAGTACTTC.